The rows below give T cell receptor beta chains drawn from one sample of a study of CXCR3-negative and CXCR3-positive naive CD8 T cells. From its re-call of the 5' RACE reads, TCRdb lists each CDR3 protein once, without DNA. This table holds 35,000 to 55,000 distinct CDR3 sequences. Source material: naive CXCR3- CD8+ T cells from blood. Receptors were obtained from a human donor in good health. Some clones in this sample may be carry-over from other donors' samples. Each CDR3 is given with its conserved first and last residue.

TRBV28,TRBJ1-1,CASSFGQMNTEAFF
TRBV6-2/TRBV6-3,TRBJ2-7,CASTTDGGAAYEQYF
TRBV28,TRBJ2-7,CASSWGRGSYEQYF
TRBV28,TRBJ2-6,CASNSGANVLTF
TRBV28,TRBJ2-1,CASRGDWGSSYNEQFF
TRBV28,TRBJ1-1,CASSWVNTEAFF
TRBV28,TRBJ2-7,CASSFPGGSPYEQYF
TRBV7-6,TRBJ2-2,CASGDRITGELFF
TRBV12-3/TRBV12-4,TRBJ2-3,CASSLTGLATQAQYF
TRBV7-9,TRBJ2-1,CASSLAGASVLNEQFF
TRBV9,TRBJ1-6,CASSVGSRESADSPLHF